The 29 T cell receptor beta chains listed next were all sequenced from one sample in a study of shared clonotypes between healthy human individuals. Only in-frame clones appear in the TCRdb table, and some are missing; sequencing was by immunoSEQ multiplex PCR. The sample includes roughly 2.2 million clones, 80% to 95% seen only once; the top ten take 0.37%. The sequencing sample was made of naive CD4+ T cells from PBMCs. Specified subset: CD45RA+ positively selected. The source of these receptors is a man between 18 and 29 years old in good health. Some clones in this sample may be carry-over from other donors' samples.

CDR3 sequence reads: CASSTPTDSGNTIYF. CDR3 in DNA: TGTGCCAGCAGTACCCCGACAGACTCTGGAAACACCATATATTTT. The genes are TRBV6-6 and TRBJ1-3; weak D call: TRBD1 (5 bases). V lost 5 bases and J 0 bases, leaving 11 bases between the germline ends. The CDR3 covers 15 residues. Germline CDR1 and CDR2: MNHNY and SVGAGI (reference sequence).

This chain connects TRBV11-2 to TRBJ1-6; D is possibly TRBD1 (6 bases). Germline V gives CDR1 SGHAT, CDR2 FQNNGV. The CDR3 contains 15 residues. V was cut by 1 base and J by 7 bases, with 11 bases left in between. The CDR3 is CASSLVRGGNSPLHF. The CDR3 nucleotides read TGTGCCAGCAGCTTAGTCAGGGGCGGGAATTCACCCCTCCACTTT.

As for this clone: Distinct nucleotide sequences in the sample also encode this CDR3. CDR3 amino acids: CASSLGGSSYEQYF. CDR3 in DNA: TGTGCCAGCAGCTTGGGCGGGAGCTCCTACGAGCAGTACTTC. The genes are TRBV5-6 and TRBJ2-7; 7 bases line up with TRBD2. V lost 0 bases and J lost 0; bases outside the gene matches: 0. The CDR3 totals 14 residues. Germline CDR1 and CDR2: SGHDT and YYEEEE.

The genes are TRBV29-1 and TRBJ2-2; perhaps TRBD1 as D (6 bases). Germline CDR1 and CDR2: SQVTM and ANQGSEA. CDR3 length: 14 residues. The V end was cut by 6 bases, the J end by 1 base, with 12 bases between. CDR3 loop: CSVRGHLNTGELFF. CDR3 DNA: TGCAGCGTACGGGGACACCTGAACACCGGGGAGCTGTTTTTT.

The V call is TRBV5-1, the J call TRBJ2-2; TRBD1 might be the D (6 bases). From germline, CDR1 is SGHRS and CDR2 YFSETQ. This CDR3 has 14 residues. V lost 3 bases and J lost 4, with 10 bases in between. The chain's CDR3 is CASSSTGRTGELFF. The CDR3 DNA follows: TGCGCCAGCAGCTCAACAGGGCGCACCGGGGAGCTGTTTTTT.

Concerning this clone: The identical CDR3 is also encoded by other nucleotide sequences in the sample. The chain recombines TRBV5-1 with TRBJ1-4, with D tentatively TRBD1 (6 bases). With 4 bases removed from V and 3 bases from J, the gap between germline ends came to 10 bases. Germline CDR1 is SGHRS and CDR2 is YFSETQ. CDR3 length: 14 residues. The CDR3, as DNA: TGCGCCAGCAGCCTACAGGGCTCTAATGAAAAACTGTTTTTT. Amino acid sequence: CASSLQGSNEKLFF.

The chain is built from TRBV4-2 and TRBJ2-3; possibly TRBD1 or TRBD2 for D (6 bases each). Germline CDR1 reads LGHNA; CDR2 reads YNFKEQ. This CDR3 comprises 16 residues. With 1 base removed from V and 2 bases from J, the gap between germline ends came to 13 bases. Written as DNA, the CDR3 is TGTGCCAGCAGCCAAGGGGGGGCAGGGGACACAGATACGCAGTATTTT. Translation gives CASSQGGAGDTDTQYF.

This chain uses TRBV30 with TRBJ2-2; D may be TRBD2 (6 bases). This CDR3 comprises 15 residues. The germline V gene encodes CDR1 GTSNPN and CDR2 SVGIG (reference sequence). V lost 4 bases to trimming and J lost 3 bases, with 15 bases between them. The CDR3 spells CAWKIGIADTGELFF. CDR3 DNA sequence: TGTGCCTGGAAGATCGGGATAGCGGACACCGGGGAGCTGTTTTTT.

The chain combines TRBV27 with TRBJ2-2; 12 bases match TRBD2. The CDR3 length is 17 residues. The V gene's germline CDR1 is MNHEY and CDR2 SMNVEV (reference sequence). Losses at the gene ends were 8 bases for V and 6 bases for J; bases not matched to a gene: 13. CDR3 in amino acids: CASSRLAGAPAPGELFF. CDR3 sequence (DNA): TGTGCCAGCTCCCGACTAGCGGGGGCGCCTGCTCCCGGGGAGCTGTTTTTT.

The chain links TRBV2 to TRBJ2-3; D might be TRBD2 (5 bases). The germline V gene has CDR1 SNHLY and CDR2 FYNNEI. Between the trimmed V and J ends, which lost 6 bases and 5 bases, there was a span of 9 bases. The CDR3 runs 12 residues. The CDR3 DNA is TGTGCCAGCAGACAACTAGGAGATACGCAGTATTTT. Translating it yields CASRQLGDTQYF.

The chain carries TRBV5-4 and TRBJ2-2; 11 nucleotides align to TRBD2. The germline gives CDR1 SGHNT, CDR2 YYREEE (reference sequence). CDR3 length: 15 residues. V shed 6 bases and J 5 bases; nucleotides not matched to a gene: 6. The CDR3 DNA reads TGTGCCAGCACCACTAGCGGGAGAGGGACCGGGGAGCTGTTTTTT. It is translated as CASTTSGRGTGELFF. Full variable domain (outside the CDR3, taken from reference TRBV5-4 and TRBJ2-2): ETGVTQSPTHLIKTRGQQVTLRCSSQSGHNTVSWYQQALGQGPQFIFQYYREEENGRGNFPPRFSGLQFPNYSSELNVNALELDDSALYLCASTTSGRGTGELFFGEGSRLTVL.

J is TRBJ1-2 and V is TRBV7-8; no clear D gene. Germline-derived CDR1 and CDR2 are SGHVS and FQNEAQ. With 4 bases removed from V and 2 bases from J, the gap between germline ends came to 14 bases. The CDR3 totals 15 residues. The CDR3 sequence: CASSSVPGPNYGYTF. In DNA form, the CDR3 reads TGTGCCAGCAGCTCGGTTCCCGGGCCCAACTATGGCTACACCTTC. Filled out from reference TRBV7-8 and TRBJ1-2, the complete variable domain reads GAGVSQSPRYKVAKRGQDVALRCDPISGHVSLFWYQQALGQGPEFLTYFQNEAQLDKSGLPSDRFFAERPEGSVSTLKIQRTQQEDSAVYLCASSSVPGPNYGYTFGSGTRLTVV.

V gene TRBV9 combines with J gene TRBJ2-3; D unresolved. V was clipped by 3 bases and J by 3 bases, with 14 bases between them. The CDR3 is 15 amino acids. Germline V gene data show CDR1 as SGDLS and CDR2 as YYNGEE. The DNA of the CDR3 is TGTGCCAGCAGCGCAGTTCTGGGGAATACAGATACGCAGTATTTT. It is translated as CASSAVLGNTDTQYF.

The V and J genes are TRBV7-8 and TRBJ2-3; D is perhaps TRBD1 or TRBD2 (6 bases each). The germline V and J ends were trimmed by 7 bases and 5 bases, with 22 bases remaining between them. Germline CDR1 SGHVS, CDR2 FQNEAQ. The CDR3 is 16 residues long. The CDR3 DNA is TGTGCCAGCACCCCCCGGGGGCACAGGGAGAGAGATACGCAGTATTTT. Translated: CASTPRGHRERDTQYF.

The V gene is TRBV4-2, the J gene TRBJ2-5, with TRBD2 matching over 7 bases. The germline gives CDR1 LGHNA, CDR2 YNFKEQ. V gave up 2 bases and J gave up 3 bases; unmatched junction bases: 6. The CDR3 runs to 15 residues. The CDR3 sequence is CASSQPSLAEETQYF. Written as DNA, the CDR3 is TGTGCCAGCAGCCAACCTTCTCTAGCGGAAGAGACCCAGTACTTC.

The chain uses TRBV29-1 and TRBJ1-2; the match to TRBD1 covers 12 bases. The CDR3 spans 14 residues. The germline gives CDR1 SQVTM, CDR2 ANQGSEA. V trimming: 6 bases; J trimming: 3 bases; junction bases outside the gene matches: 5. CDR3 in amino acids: CSVGTGGKDYGYTF. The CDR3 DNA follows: TGCAGCGTGGGGACAGGGGGCAAGGACTATGGCTACACCTTC.

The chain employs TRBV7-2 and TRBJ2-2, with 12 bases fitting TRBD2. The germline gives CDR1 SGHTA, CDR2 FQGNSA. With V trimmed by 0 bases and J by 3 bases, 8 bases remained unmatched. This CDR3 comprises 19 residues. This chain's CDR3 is CASSLAPLTSGRDTGELFF. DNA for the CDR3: TGTGCCAGCAGCTTAGCCCCCTTGACTAGCGGGAGAGACACCGGGGAGCTGTTTTTT.

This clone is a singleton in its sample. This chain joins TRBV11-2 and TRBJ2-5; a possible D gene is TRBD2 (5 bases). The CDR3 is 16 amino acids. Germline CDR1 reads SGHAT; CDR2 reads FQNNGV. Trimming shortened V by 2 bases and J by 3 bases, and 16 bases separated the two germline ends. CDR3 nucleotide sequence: TGTGCCAGCAGCTTATGGGCCGGGAACAGAAAAGAGACCCAGTACTTC. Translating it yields CASSLWAGNRKETQYF.

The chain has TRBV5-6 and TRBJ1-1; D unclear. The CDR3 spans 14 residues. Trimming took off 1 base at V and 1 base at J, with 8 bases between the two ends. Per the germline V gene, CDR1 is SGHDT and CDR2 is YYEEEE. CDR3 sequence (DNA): TGTGCCAGCAGCTTGCAGGAGCCGAACACTGAAGCTTTCTTT. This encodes CASSLQEPNTEAFF.

In DNA, the CDR3 is TGTGCCAGTAGTGCCAATGACCCAAGAGATCAGCCCCAGCATTTT. Translation gives CASSANDPRDQPQHF. The chain employs TRBV19 and TRBJ1-5, with D hard to call. The CDR3 runs to 15 residues. Trimming pared 5 bases from V and 5 bases from J, leaving 16 bases between. The germline V gene has CDR1 LNHDA and CDR2 SQIVND (reference sequence).

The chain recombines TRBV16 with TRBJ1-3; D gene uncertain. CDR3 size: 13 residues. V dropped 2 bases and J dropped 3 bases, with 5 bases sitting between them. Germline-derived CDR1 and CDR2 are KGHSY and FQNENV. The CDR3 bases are TGTGCCAGCAGCCAAAACAGTGGAAACACCATATATTTT. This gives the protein CASSQNSGNTIYF.

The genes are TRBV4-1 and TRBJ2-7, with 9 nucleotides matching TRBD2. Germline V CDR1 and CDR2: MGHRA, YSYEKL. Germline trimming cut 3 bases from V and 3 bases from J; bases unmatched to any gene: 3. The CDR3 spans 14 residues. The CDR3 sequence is CASSQVAGVYEQYF. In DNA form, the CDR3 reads TGCGCCAGCAGCCAGGTAGCGGGAGTCTACGAGCAGTACTTC.

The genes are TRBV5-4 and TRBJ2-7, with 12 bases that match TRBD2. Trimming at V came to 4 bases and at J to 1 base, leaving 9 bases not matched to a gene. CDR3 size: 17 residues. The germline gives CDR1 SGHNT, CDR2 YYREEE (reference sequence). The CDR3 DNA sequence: TGTGCCAGCAGCCCCGGACTAGCGGGATCGATTTCCTACGAGCAGTACTTC. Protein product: CASSPGLAGSISYEQYF.

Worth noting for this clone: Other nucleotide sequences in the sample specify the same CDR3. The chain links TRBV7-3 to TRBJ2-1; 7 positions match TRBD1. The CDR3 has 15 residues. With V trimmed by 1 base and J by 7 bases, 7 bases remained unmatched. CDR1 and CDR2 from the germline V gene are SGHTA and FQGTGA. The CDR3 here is CASSLRLAGGNEQFF. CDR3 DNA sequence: TGTGCCAGCAGCTTAAGGTTGGCAGGGGGTAATGAGCAGTTCTTC.

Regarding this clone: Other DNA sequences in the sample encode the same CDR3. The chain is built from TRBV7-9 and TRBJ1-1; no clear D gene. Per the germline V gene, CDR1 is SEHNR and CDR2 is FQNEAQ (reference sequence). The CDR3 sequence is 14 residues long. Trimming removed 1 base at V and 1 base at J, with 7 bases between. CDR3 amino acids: CASSLGQANTEAFF. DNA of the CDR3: TGTGCCAGCAGCTTAGGCCAGGCGAACACTGAAGCTTTCTTT.

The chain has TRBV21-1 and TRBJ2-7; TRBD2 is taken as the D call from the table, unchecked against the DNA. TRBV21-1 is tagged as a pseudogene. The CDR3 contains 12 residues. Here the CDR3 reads CASSGDSYEQYF. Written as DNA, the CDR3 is TGTGCCAGCTCGGGAGACTCCTACGAGCAGTACTTC.

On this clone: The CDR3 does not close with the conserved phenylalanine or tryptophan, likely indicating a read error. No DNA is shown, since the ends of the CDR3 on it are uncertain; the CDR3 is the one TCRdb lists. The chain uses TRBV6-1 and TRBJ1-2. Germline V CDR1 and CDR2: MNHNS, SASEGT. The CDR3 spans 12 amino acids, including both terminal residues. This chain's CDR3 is CASSESSLSRTV.

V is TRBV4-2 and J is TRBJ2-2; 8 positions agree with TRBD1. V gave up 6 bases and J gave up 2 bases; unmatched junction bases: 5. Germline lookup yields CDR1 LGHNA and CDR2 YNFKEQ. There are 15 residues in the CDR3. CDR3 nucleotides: TGTGCCAGCAGTCGGGGACAGGCAAACACCGGGGAGCTGTTTTTT. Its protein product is CASSRGQANTGELFF.

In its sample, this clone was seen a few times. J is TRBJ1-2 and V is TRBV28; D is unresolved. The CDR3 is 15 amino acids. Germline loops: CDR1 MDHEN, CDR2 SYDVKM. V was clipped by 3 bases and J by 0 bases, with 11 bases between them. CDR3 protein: CASSFLPRSNYGYTF. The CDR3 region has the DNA TGTGCCAGCAGTTTTCTTCCAAGGTCTAACTATGGCTACACCTTC.